This T cell receptor (beta chain) derives from a study of blood T cell repertoires in COVID-19 (dated by TCRdb to the early 2020s). For the study in its entirety: Samples covering the acute and convalescent phases of COVID-19 were provided by collaborators in the United States, Italy and Spain. HLA class I and class II types, where available, came from metadata supplied by the sample provider rather than from assay-based typing. The samples were drawn from the first 160 participants of the ongoing ImmuneRACE study and from under 1,500 subjects provided by 6 global collaborators. The sample metadata nearly always contained a de-identified subject ID, COVID-19 status, age in years and sex. A freely available public database, intended as a resource for researchers studying the immune response to SARS-CoV-2, is where the repertoires were released. The material from the prospective study consisted of cDNA or gDNA derived from T cells, B-cell-depleted T cells, or PBMCs. Deeply sampled blood TCRbeta repertoires from subjects exposed to, actively infected with, or recovered from COVID-19 were included in the dataset.

Participants in the prospective study were enrolled through a virtual design, were aged roughly 18 to 90 years, and lived in roughly 24 United States geographic areas. In the prospective study, participants were assigned to cohorts based on the clinical history participants reported in a screening survey and a study questionnaire. Recovered participants in ImmuneRACE Cohort 3 were defined as having two consecutive negative NP/OP PCR tests, clearance from a healthcare professional, or resolution of symptoms. Each participant in the prospective study had whole blood, serum and a nasopharyngeal or oropharyngeal swab collected by mobile phlebotomists. Prospective study participants could optionally give additional blood draws and questionnaires over an approximately 2-month period. Before DNA extraction, prospective study blood samples were shipped either frozen or at room temperature. The CDR3 runs 17 residues from the cysteine to the phenylalanine. The entry retains the CDR3 DNA only, 51 bases that are in frame from base 1. CDR1 and CDR2 were assigned from the germline V gene as MGHRA and YSYEKL. Germline trimming amounts to 1 base on V and 5 bases on J, with 10 as the count of junction bases outside the gene matches.

Points the paper makes about the study in general: How much clinical and demographic metadata was included differed by source and by participant, and the metadata was provided uncurated.

The immunoSEQ Assay, a bias-controlled multiplex PCR, was used to amplify TCRbeta CDR3 regions from genomic DNA. As for the original processing: The number of nucleated cells in each sample was estimated from the amplification of reference gene primers within the assay. To quantify the absolute abundance of each unique TCRbeta CDR3 rearrangement, sequence reads were collapsed and filtered. For each sample, productive Simpson clonality was calculated as the square root of Simpson's diversity index across productive rearrangements. TCRdb provides this immuneACCESS table in a form limited to in-frame rearrangements. Some clones are lacking; in checked studies, under half of them reflect an unresolved V gene, and why the rest are absent is not known. V, J and clone size reflect that table, while D and trimming were determined from the DNA. The sample records more than 150,000 clones, roughly 90% of which are singletons. The ten largest account for 7% to 7.5% of the sample.

A note on this clone: Its recognized antigen is unknown. Base qualities were left out, and no much larger clone turns up one base away.

Sequencing was done on a sample of PBMCs or T cells enriched from blood (not recorded which). The chain employs TRBV4-1 and TRBJ2-1; 8 nucleotides in the junction match TRBD1. The sequence was obtained from a woman in her 50s who had recovered from COVID-19. The CDR3 has the sequence CASSQVPPGTGNNEQFF. The nucleotide sequence reads as follows: TGCGCCAGCAGCCAAGTCCCACCCGGGACAGGTAACAATGAGCAGTTCTTC.